The clone carrying this T cell receptor beta chain has just a few counts. Antigen unknown. Generation of TCR cDNA used 5'RACE template switching (which added a universal primer site and UMIs). TCRdb re-called the 5' RACE reads with MiXCR, one entry per CDR3 protein. The table shows hundreds of thousands of distinct CDR3 sequences, with about a fifth occurring only once. The CDR3 runs to 15 residues. The germline V gene encodes CDR1 SGHRS and CDR2 YFSETQ. Trimming took 1 base from V and 4 from J, leaving 13 bases between them. This entry belongs to a study of T cells after yellow fever vaccination. General study findings and limits: The booster response re-showed most primary clones: about 96% CD4, approximately 85% CD8.

The sequence came from a man aged 18 to 35 who received the YFV17D yellow fever vaccine. This specimen was PBMCs, taken around 3 weeks after the first yellow fever vaccination. This chain links TRBV5-1 with TRBJ2-3; possible D gene TRBD2, 7 bases. The CDR3 region is CASSLSGGRADTQYF. The DNA of the CDR3 is TGCGCCAGCAGCTTGTCCGGGGGGCGGGCAGATACGCAGTATTTT.